These T cell receptor beta chains were read from a single sample in a study of breast tumors, draining lymph nodes, adjacent tissues. TCRdb processed the multiplex PCR reads anew with MiXCR; each CDR3 protein has one entry. Altogether 13,000 to 15,000 distinct CDR3 sequences are present, around 55% being singletons, with the ten largest covering more than 30%. The material sequenced was tumor-adjacent breast tissue. The receptors were sampled from a female donor with breast cancer. Some clones in this sample may be carry-over from other donors' samples. CDR3s include the opening cysteine and the closing phenylalanine or tryptophan. The order of the fields is J gene, V gene, D gene, clone size, CDR3 protein, CDR3 DNA. D genes are given only for firm matches. Expanded clones are given a class, and other clones once, few, many or no size at all.

J: TRBJ1-6
V: TRBV6-1
D: TRBD1
size: medium-sized
CDR3: CASRTGTGGNSPLHF
DNA: TGTGCCAGCAGAACAGGGACAGGGGGGAATTCACCCCTCCACTTT

J: TRBJ1-2
V: TRBV12-3/TRBV12-4
D: NA
size: NA
CDR3: CASSLLVLRKGGGYGYTF
DNA: TGTGCCAGCAGTTTACTCGTTCTTCGTAAAGGGGGTGGCTATGGCTACACCTTC

J: TRBJ2-7
V: TRBV7-3
D: NA
size: NA
CDR3: CASSLGGPLGDEQYF
DNA: TGCGCCAGCAGCCTGGGGGGGCCACTCGGGGACGAGCAGTACTTC

J: TRBJ1-1
V: TRBV9
D: NA
size: many
CDR3: CASSPLEGRTEAFF
DNA: TGTGCCAGCAGCCCCCTGGAGGGGCGCACTGAAGCTTTCTTT

J: TRBJ1-5
V: TRBV20-1
D: NA
size: NA
CDR3: CSARGGQGSDQPQHF
DNA: TGCAGTGCTAGAGGTGGTCAGGGGTCGGACCAGCCCCAGCATTTT

J: TRBJ1-3
V: TRBV6-2/TRBV6-3
D: NA
size: NA
CDR3: CASSYPVGILSGNTIYF
DNA: TGTGCCAGCAGTTACCCCGTTGGCATCCTCTCTGGAAACACCATATATTTT

J: TRBJ1-2
V: TRBV29-1
D: TRBD1
size: NA
CDR3: CSIQTGNYGYTF
DNA: TGCAGCATCCAGACAGGGAACTATGGCTACACCTTC

J: TRBJ2-2
V: TRBV12-3/TRBV12-4
D: NA
size: many
CDR3: CASSAYTGNTGELFF
DNA: TGTGCCAGCAGTGCGTATACAGGGAACACCGGGGAGCTGTTTTTT

J: TRBJ1-5
V: TRBV6-5
D: TRBD1
size: NA
CDR3: CTSSHAFRGLSNQPQHF
DNA: TGCACCAGCAGTCACGCATTCAGGGGGTTAAGCAATCAGCCCCAGCATTTT

J: TRBJ2-5
V: TRBV28
D: NA
size: once
CDR3: CASTPWARETQYF
DNA: TGTGCCAGCACCCCTTGGGCGAGGGAGACCCAGTACTTC

J: TRBJ1-6
V: TRBV19
D: TRBD1
size: NA
CDR3: CASTLVGQGARSYNSPLHF
DNA: TGTGCCAGCACTCTCGTCGGACAGGGGGCAAGGTCCTATAATTCACCCCTCCACTTT